A selection of T cell receptor beta chains follows, all from one sample in a study of shared clonotypes between healthy human individuals. Produced via immunoSEQ multiplex PCR; TCRdb's table is partial and in-frame only. The table has about 2.1 million clones, just under 95% seen once. What was sequenced was naive CD8+ T cells from PBMCs. The receptors stem from a man between 18 and 29 years old in good health. Some clones in this sample may be carry-over from other donors' samples. Each CDR3 is given with its conserved first and last residue. D genes are given only for firm matches. The size field is filled for only some rows; it gives once, few, many or a size class.

cdr3_nt cdr3_aa clone_size d_call v_call cdr3_length j_call
TGTGCCAGCACTCCTAGGTGGGGATCGGACGAGCAGTACTTC CASTPRWGSDEQYF . . TRBV27 14 TRBJ2-7
TGCAGCGTTCATAGGCAGAACCAAGAGACCCAGTACTTC CSVHRQNQETQYF . . TRBV29-1 13 TRBJ2-5
TGTGCCAGTAGTATAGGGGGCACCAGCACAGATACGCAGTATTTT CASSIGGTSTDTQYF once . TRBV19 15 TRBJ2-3
TGTGCCAGCACCTTAAAAGGGGGCCTCGGTGGCTACACCTTC CASTLKGGLGGYTF once TRBD1 TRBV27 14 TRBJ1-2
TGCAGCGTTGTGGGGGCAGGGAGCCTCTACGAGCAGTACTTC CSVVGAGSLYEQYF . . TRBV29-1 14 TRBJ2-7
TGCGCCAGCACCGATCAGGGTAGCGGGTCGATGGAGACCCAGTACTTC CASTDQGSGSMETQYF . TRBD2 TRBV10-2 16 TRBJ2-5
TGTGCCAGCAGTCAAGCCCAACAGAATTACGAGCAGTACTTC CASSQAQQNYEQYF once . TRBV7-2 14 TRBJ2-7
TGTGCCAGCAGACATCCGGGACAGGGGCTCTACGAGCAGTACTTC CASRHPGQGLYEQYF . TRBD1 TRBV28 15 TRBJ2-7
TGTGCCAGCAGTTGGGTCAGGGCGGTCACCGGGGAGCTGTTTTTT CASSWVRAVTGELFF . . TRBV28 15 TRBJ2-2
TGTGCCAGCAGCGTAGGGGGGAAGGTCGGCTACACCTTC CASSVGGKVGYTF . . TRBV9 13 TRBJ1-2
TGCGCCAGCAGCTGGACCGGAACCTACGAGCAGTACTTC CASSWTGTYEQYF . . TRBV5-1 13 TRBJ2-7
TGTGCCAGCAGTGAAGCCTGGGTCCAGCCCCAGCATTTT CASSEAWVQPQHF . . TRBV2 13 TRBJ1-5
TGTGCCAGCAGCGAGGGGAACCCTAATGAAAAACTGTTTTTT CASSEGNPNEKLFF . . TRBV9 14 TRBJ1-4
TGCGCCAGCTCAGGGAGCCTACACTACGAGCAGTACTTC CASSGSLHYEQYF once . TRBV5-1 13 TRBJ2-7
TGTGCCAGCAGCAAAGTGGGGTCTAGCGGCTACTACGAGCAGTACTTC CASSKVGSSGYYEQYF . . TRBV21-1 16 TRBJ2-7
TGCGCCAGCAGCCAGGGGACAGGGTTCCAAGAGACCCAGTACTTC CASSQGTGFQETQYF . TRBD1 TRBV4-3 15 TRBJ2-5
TGTGCCAGCAGTTTACCGGCTAGCGGGAATTTTCTGCAGTTCTTC CASSLPASGNFLQFF . TRBD2 TRBV27 15 TRBJ2-1
TGTGCCTGGAATAGGAACACTGAAGCTTTCTTT CAWNRNTEAFF . . TRBV30 11 TRBJ1-1
TGTGCCAGCAGTTTATTAGGCGGGACAGTCTTTCAGCCCCAGCATTTT CASSLLGGTVFQPQHF . TRBD1 TRBV27 16 TRBJ1-5
TGTGCCAGCAGTCCCCTAGCGGGAGTGAACACCGGGGAGCTGTTTTTT CASSPLAGVNTGELFF . TRBD2 TRBV27 16 TRBJ2-2
TGTGCCTGGCGATTGGGGGAGGGGACTGAAGCTTTCTTT CAWRLGEGTEAFF . . TRBV30 13 TRBJ1-1
TGTGCCAGCAGTTTTCACCCGGGGAACCCCCACTCCTCTGGGGCCAACGTCCTGACTTTC CASSFHPGNPHSSGANVLTF . . TRBV28 20 TRBJ2-6
TGTGCCAGCAGCCCCACAGACAGGGGCAATCAGCCCCAGCATTTT CASSPTDRGNQPQHF . TRBD1 TRBV9 15 TRBJ1-5
TGTGCCAGTAGTATCGCCGGACAGACTCGACCCTACGAGCAGTACTTC CASSIAGQTRPYEQYF . . TRBV19 16 TRBJ2-7
TGTGCCAGCGGGCGAGCGGGCGTCTTTTCTAGCACAGATACGCAGTATTTT CASGRAGVFSSTDTQYF . . TRBV28 17 TRBJ2-3
TGTGCCAGCAGCTTATTTTGGGGGCCAGGCTACGAGCAGTACTTC CASSLFWGPGYEQYF . . TRBV7-7 15 TRBJ2-7
TGTGCCATCAGAAGCGGGGCAGATACGCAGTATTTT CAIRSGADTQYF . TRBD2 TRBV28 12 TRBJ2-3
TGTGCCAGCCTCGACCGGGACAGGGGGCAATCGGCTGGCTACACCTTC CASLDRDRGQSAGYTF few TRBD1 TRBV19 16 TRBJ1-2
TGCGCCAGCCGACAGGGTGCCGACGAGCAGTACTTC CASRQGADEQYF . TRBD1 TRBV10-2 12 TRBJ2-7
TGTGCCAGTAAAAAACTCCCGAGCTCTGGAAACACCATATATTTT CASKKLPSSGNTIYF . . TRBV19 15 TRBJ1-3
TGCGCCAGCAGCCTGGGACAGTACAATGAGCAGTTCTTC CASSLGQYNEQFF . TRBD1 TRBV4-3 13 TRBJ2-1
TGTGCCAGCAGTTTATCGGTAGAAGGGCACACTGAAGCTTTCTTT CASSLSVEGHTEAFF . . TRBV27 15 TRBJ1-1
TGTGCCAGCAGCCCCCAAACCTCAAGACAGGGGGCAGGTGAGCAGTTCTTC CASSPQTSRQGAGEQFF . TRBD1 TRBV5-4 17 TRBJ2-1
TGCAGCGTTGGTGACAGGGCGAATGAGCAGTTCTTC CSVGDRANEQFF once TRBD1 TRBV29-1 12 TRBJ2-1
TGCGCCAGCAGCCTCCAGGTAGGCGACGAGCAGTACTTC CASSLQVGDEQYF . . TRBV4-1 13 TRBJ2-7
TGTGCCAGGGGTATAGACACCGGGGAGCTGTTTTTT CARGIDTGELFF . . TRBV2 12 TRBJ2-2
TGCGCCAGCAGCCGGTTTAGCGGGAGGAGTTACGAGCAGTACTTC CASSRFSGRSYEQYF . TRBD2 TRBV4-1 15 TRBJ2-7
TGTGCCAGCAGCTCTCGGCTACGCGGGGATGGGACCCAGTACTTC CASSSRLRGDGTQYF . . TRBV7-6 15 TRBJ2-5
TGTGCCAGCAGTTTAGCGGAAACCAGCTCCTACGAGCAGTACTTC CASSLAETSSYEQYF . . TRBV27 15 TRBJ2-7
TGTGCCAGCAGCCTAGGGAGAACATACGAGCAGTACTTC CASSLGRTYEQYF . . TRBV28 13 TRBJ2-7
TGCGCCAGCAGCCTGAAATGGACAGGAAACACCGGGGAGCTGTTTTTT CASSLKWTGNTGELFF . TRBD1 TRBV5-1 16 TRBJ2-2
TGTGCCAGCAGCTTGGGAGCGGGGGGACTCTACGAGCAGTACTTC CASSLGAGGLYEQYF . TRBD2 TRBV5-6 15 TRBJ2-7
TGCGCCAGCACCGACAGGTCGAACACCGGGGAGCTGTTTTTT CASTDRSNTGELFF . . TRBV5-1 14 TRBJ2-2
TGTGCCAGCAGTTCTCCGGGGACAGGTTGGGACGAGCAGTACTTC CASSSPGTGWDEQYF . TRBD1 TRBV27 15 TRBJ2-7
TGTGCCAGCAGCGCCAACTTGTACAATGAGCAGTTCTTC CASSANLYNEQFF once . TRBV7-9 13 TRBJ2-1
TGTGCCAGTAGTCTACGGGCGTGGATGCGAAAACTGTTTTTT CASSLRAWMRKLFF . . TRBV19 14 TRBJ1-4
TGTGCCAGCAGTGAAGGGGGGCACAGGGGGACTTGGGCAGATACGCAGTATTTT CASSEGGHRGTWADTQYF . TRBD1 TRBV2 18 TRBJ2-3
TGTGCCAGCAGCAGGCTTTGGACAGCGCAAACCTACGAGCAGTACTTC CASSRLWTAQTYEQYF . . TRBV21-1 16 TRBJ2-7
TGCAGCGTTGTTCTTGGGGAAACTAATGAAAAACTGTTTTTT CSVVLGETNEKLFF . . TRBV29-1 14 TRBJ1-4
TGTGCCAGCAGTTTATGGGGCAGCACAGATACGCAGTATTTT CASSLWGSTDTQYF . . TRBV27 14 TRBJ2-3
TGTGCCAATAGCGGCCCCAACCGGCCTGATAGCAATCAGCCCCAGCATTTT CANSGPNRPDSNQPQHF . . TRBV25-1 17 TRBJ1-5
TGTGCCAGTAGTTCCTGGACAGGCGGTTCCTACGAGCAGTACTTC CASSSWTGGSYEQYF once TRBD1 TRBV19 15 TRBJ2-7
TGCGCCAGCAGCCAAGCCTCCGGGGGGACCACTGAAGCTTTCTTT CASSQASGGTTEAFF . . TRBV4-1 15 TRBJ1-1
TGTGCCAGCAGTTTAATGACGGGGTCCTACAATGAGCAGTTCTTC CASSLMTGSYNEQFF once . TRBV28 15 TRBJ2-1
TGCGCCAGCAGCCAAGATTCTAGGACAGGGGGAGGTCGAGATGGCTACACCTTC CASSQDSRTGGGRDGYTF . TRBD1 TRBV4-1 18 TRBJ1-2
TGTGCCAGCAGCCCGGGACCTCCTAAACCCCAGTACTTC CASSPGPPKPQYF once . TRBV5-4 13 TRBJ2-5